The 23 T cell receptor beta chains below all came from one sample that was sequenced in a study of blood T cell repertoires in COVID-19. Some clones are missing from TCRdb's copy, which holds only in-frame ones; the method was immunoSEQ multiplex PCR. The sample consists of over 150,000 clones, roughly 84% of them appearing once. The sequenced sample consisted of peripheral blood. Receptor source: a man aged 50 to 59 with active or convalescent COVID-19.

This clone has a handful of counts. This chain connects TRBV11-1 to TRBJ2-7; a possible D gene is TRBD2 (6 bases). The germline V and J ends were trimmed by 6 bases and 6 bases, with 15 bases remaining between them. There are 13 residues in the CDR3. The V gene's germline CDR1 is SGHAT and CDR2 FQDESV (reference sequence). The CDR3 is CASRGGKGSEQYF. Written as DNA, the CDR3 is TGTGCCAGCAGGGGGGGAAAGGGGTCCGAGCAGTACTTC. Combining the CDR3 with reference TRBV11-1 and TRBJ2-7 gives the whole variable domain EAEVAQSPRYKITEKSQAVAFWCDPISGHATLYWYRQILGQGPELLVQFQDESVVDDSQLPKDRFSAERLKGVDSTLKIQPAELGDSAMYLCASRGGKGSEQYFGPGTRLTVT.

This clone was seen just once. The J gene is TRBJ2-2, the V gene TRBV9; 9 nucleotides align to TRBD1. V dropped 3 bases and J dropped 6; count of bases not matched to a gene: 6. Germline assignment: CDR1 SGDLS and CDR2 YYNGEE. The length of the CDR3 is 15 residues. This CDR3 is CASSGTGVGAGELFF. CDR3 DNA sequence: TGTGCCAGCAGCGGGACAGGGGTAGGGGCCGGGGAGCTGTTTTTT.

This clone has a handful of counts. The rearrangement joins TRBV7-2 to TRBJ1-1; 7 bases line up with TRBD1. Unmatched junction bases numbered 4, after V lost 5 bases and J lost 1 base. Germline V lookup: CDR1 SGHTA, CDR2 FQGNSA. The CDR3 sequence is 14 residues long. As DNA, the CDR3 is TGTGCCAGCAGCACCAACAGGGGGAACACTGAAGCTTTCTTT. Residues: CASSTNRGNTEAFF.

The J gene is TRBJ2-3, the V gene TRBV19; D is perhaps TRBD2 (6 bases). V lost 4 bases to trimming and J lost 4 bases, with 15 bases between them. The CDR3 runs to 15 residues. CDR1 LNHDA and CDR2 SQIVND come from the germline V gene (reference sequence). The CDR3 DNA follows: TGTGCCAGTAGTACCAGCGGGCACCCGTCAGATACGCAGTATTTT. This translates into CASSTSGHPSDTQYF. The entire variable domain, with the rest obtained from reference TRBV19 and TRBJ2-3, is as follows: DGGITQSPKYLFRKEGQNVTLSCEQNLNHDAMYWYRQDPGQGLRLIYYSQIVNDFQKGDIAEGYSVSREKKESFPLTVTSAQKNPTAFYLCASSTSGHPSDTQYFGPGTRLTVL.

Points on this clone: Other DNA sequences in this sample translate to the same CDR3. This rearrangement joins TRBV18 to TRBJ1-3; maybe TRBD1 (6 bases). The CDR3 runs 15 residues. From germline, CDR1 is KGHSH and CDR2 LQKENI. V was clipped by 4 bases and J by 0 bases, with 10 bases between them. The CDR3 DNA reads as TGTGCCAGCTCACTTGGACAGTCCTCTGGAAACACCATATATTTT. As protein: CASSLGQSSGNTIYF.

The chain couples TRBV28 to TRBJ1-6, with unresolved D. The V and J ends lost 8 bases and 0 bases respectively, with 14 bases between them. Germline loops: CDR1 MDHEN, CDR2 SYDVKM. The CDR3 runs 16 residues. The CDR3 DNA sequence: TGTGCCAGCGGAGGTAGCCTGAGCTCCTATAATTCACCCCTCCACTTT. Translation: CASGGSLSSYNSPLHF.

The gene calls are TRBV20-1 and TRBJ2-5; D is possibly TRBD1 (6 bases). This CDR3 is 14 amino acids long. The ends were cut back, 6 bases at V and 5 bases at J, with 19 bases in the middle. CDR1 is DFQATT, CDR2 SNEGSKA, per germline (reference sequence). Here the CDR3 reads CSASPPRGTETQYF. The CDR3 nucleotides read TGCAGTGCCAGTCCCCCCAGGGGCACGGAGACCCAGTACTTC.

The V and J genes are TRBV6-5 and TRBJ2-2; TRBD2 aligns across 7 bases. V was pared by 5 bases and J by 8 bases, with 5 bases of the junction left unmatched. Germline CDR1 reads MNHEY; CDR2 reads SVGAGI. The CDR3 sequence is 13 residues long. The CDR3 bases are TGTGCCAGCAGTAAACTAGCGCTGGGGGAGCTGTTTTTT. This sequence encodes CASSKLALGELFF.

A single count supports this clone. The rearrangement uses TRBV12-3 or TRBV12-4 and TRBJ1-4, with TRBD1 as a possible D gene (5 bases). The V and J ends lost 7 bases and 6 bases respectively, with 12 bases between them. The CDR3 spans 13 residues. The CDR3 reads CASTLAGHEKLFF. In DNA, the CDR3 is TGTGCCAGCACTTTGGCAGGGCATGAAAAACTGTTTTTT.

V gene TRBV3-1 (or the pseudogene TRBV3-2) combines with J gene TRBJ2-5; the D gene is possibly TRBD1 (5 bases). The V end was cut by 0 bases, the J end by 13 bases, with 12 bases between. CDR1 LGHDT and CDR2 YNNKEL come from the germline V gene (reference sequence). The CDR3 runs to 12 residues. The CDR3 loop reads CASSQDRSDRYF. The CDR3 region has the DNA TGTGCCAGCAGCCAAGATCGGTCTGACAGGTACTTC.

CDR3 bases: TGTGCCAGCAGCCCCGGGACTCGCCCCCCAGATACGCAGTATTTT. Translating it yields CASSPGTRPPDTQYF. The gene calls are TRBV6-2 or TRBV6-3 and TRBJ2-3; tentatively, D is TRBD2 (6 bases). This CDR3 has 15 residues. V shed 6 bases and J shed 4 bases, with 17 bases lying between them. Germline V gene sequence: CDR1 MNHEY, CDR2 SVGEGT.

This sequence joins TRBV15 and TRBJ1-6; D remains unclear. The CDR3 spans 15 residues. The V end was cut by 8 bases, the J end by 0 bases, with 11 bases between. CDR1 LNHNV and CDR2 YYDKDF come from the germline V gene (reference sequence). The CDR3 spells CATRGVSSYNSPLHF. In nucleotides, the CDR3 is TGTGCCACCCGCGGGGTTAGCTCCTATAATTCACCCCTCCACTTT.

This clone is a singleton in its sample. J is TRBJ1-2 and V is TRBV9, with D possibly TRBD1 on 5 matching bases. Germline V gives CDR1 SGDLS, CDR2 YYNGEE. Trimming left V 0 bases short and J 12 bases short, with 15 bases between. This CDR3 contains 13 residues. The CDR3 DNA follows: TGTGCCAGCAGCGTAGGTCCAGGGCCAGTAGACACCTTC. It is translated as CASSVGPGPVDTF.

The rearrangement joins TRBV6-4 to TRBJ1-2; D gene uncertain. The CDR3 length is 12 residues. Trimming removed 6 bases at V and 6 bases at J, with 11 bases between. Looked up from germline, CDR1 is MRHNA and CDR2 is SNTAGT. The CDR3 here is CASRDPFDGYTF. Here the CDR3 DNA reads TGTGCCAGCAGGGACCCTTTTGATGGCTACACCTTC.

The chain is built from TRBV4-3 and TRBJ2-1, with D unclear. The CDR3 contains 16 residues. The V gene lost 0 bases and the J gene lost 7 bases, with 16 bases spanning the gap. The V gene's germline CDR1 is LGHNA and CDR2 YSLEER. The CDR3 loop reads CASSQEESSRRNEQFF. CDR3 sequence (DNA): TGCGCCAGCAGCCAAGAGGAGTCTTCTAGAAGGAATGAGCAGTTCTTC.

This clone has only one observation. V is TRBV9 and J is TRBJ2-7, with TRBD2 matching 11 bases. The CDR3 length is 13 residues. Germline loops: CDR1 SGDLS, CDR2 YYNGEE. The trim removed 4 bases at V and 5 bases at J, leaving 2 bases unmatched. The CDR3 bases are TGTGCCAGCAGCACGGGACTAGCGGACGAGCAGTACTTC. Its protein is CASSTGLADEQYF.

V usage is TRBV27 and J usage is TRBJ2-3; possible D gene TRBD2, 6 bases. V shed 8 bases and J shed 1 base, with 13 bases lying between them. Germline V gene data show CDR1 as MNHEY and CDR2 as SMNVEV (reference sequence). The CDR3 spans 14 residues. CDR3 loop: CASSAGWGTDTQYF. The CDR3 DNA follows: TGTGCCAGCTCGGCGGGGTGGGGCACAGATACGCAGTATTTT.

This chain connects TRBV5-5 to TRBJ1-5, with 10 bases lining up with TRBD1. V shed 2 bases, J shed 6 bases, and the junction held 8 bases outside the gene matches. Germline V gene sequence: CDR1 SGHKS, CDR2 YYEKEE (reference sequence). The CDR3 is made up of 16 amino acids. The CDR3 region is CASSFDWDRGGQPQHF. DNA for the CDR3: TGTGCCAGCAGCTTCGATTGGGACAGGGGCGGTCAGCCCCAGCATTTT.

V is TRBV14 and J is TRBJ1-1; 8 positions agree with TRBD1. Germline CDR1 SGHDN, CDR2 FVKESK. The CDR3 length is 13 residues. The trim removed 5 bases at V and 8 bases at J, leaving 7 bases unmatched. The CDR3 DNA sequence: TGTGCCAGCAGCGAGACAGGGGAGGGGGAAGCTTTCTTT. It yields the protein CASSETGEGEAFF.

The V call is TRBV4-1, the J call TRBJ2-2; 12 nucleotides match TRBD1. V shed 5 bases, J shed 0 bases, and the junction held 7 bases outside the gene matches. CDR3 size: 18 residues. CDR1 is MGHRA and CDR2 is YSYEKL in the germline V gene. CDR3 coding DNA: TGCGCCAGCAGCTCGACTGGGACAGGGGGCGCGAACACCGGGGAGCTGTTTTTT. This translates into CASSSTGTGGANTGELFF.

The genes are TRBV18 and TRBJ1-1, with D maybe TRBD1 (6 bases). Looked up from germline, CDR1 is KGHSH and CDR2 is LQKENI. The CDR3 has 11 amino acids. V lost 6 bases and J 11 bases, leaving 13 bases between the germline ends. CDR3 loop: CASSDRIEAFF. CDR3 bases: TGTGCCAGCTCCGACAGGATAGAGGCTTTCTTT.

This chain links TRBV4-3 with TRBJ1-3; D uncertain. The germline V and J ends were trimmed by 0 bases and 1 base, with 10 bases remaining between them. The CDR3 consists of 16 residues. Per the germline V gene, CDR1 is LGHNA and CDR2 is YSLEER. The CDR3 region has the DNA TGCGCCAGCAGCCAAGATCCCAGGACTTCTGGAAACACCATATATTTT. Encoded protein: CASSQDPRTSGNTIYF.

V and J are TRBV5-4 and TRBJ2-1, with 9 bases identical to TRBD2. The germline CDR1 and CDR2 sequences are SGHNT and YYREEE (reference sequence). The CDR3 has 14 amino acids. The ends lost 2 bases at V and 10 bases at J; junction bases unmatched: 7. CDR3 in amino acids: CASSLAGGQDEQFF. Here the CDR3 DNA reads TGTGCCAGCAGCTTAGCGGGGGGCCAAGACGAGCAGTTCTTC.